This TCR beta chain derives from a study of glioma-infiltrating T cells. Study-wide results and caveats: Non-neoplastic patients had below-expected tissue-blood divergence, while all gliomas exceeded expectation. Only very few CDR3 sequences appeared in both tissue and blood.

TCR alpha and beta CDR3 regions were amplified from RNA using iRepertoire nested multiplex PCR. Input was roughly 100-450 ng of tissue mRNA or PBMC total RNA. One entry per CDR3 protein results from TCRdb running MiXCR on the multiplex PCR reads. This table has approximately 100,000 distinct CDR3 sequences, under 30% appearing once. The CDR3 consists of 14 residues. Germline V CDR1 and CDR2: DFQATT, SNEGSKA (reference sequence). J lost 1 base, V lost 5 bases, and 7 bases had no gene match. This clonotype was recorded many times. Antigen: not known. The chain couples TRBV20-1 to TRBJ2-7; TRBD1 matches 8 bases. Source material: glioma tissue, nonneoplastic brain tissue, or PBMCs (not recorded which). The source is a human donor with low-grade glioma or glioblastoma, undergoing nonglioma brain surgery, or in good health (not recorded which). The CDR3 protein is CSAPGDRTSYEQYF. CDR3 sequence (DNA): TGCAGTGCTCCCGGGGACAGGACTTCCTACGAGCAGTACTTC.